The entry below gives a single T cell receptor beta chain sequence along with its context. The antigen is not known. Primers: 60 Vbeta forward and 13 Jbeta reverse. Measured with immunoSEQ multiplex PCR; TCRdb has only the in-frame clones, and not every one. The sample shows 150,000 to 200,000 clones, more than 60% of them seen only once. Germline V CDR1 and CDR2: LNHDA, SQIVND (reference sequence). This CDR3 region has 13 residues. With 5 bases removed from V and 0 bases from J, the gap between germline ends came to 7 bases. These data come from a study of cytomegalovirus exposure and HLA in healthy donors. Study-wide findings and caveats: In vitro work confirmed that three CMV-associated chains recognize CMV antigens. Overall, around 160 TCR beta chains were annotated as cytomegalovirus-associated.

Donors counted as nominally healthy when sampled, yet unrecorded immune exposures were likely. The source material was PBMCs. This chain links TRBV19 with TRBJ1-1; D is unclear. The sequence was collected from a woman in her twenties or thirties in good health and CMV-seropositive. Written as DNA, the CDR3 is TGTGCCAGTAGTGGCACCATGAACACTGAAGCTTTCTTT. This sequence encodes CASSGTMNTEAFF.